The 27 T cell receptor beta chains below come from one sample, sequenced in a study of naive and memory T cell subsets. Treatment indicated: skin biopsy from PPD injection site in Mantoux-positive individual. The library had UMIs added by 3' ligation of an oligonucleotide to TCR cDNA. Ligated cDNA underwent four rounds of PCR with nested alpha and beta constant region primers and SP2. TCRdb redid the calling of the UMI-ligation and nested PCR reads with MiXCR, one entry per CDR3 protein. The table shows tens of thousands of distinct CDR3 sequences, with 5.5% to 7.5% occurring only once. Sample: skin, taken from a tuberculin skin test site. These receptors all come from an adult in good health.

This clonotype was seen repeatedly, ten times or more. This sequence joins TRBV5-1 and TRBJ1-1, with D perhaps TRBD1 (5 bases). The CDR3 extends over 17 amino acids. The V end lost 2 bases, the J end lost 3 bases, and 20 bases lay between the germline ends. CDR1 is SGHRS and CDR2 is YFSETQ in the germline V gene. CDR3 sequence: CASSFFSSRGGHTEAFF. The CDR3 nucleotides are TGCGCCAGCAGCTTTTTCTCCTCCCGGGGGGGACACACTGAAGCTTTCTTT.

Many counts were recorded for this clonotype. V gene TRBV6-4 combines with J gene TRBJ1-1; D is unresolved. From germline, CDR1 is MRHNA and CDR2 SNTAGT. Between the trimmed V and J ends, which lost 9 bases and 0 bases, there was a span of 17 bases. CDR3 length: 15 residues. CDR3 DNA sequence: TGTGCCAGTCCTGACCCGCGCTTCATGAACACTGAAGCTTTCTTT. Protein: CASPDPRFMNTEAFF.

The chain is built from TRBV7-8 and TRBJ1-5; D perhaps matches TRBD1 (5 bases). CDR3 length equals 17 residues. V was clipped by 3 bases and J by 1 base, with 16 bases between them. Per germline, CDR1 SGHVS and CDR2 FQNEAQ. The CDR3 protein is CASSFSVQGGSNQPQHF. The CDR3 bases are TGTGCCAGCAGCTTTAGCGTTCAGGGCGGGAGCAATCAGCCCCAGCATTTT.

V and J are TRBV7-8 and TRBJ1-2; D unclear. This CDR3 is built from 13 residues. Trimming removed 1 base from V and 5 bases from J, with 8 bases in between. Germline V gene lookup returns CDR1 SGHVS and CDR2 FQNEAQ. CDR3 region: CASSLGGSYGYTF. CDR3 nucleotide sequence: TGTGCCAGCAGCTTAGGAGGTAGTTATGGCTACACCTTC. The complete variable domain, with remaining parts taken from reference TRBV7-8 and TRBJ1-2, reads GAGVSQSPRYKVAKRGQDVALRCDPISGHVSLFWYQQALGQGPEFLTYFQNEAQLDKSGLPSDRFFAERPEGSVSTLKIQRTQQEDSAVYLCASSLGGSYGYTFGSGTRLTVV.

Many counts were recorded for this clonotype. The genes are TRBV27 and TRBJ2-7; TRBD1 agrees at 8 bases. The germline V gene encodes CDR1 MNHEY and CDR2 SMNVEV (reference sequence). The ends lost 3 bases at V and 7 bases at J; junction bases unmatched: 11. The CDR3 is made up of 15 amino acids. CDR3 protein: CASSFSGGALREQYF. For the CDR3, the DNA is TGTGCCAGCAGTTTCTCAGGGGGCGCTTTGCGGGAGCAGTACTTC.

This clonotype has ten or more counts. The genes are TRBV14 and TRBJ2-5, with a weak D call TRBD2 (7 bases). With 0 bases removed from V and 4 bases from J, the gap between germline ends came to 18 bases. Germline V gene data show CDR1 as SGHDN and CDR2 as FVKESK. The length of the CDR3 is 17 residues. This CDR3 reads CASSQEGGGLRGETQYF. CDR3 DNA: TGTGCCAGCAGCCAAGAGGGCGGGGGCCTCAGGGGAGAGACCCAGTACTTC.

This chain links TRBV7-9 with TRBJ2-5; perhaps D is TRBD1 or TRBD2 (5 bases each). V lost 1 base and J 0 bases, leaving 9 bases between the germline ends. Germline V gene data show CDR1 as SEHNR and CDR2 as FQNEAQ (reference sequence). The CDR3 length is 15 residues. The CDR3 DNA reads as TGTGCCAGCAGCTTAGGGGACCATCACCAAGAGACCCAGTACTTC. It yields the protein CASSLGDHHQETQYF.

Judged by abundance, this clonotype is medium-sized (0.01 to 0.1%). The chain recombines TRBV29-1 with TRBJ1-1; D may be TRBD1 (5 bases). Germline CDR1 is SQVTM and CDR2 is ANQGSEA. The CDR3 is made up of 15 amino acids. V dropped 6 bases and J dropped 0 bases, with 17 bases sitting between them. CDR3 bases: TGCAGCGTCCCGACTCTCGGGGGGATGAACACTGAAGCTTTCTTT. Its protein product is CSVPTLGGMNTEAFF. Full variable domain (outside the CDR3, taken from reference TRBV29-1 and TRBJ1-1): SAVISQKPSRDICQRGTSLTIQCQVDSQVTMMFWYRQQPGQSLTLIATANQGSEATYESGFVIDKFPISRPNLTFSTLTVSNMSPEDSSIYLCSVPTLGGMNTEAFFGQGTRLTVV.

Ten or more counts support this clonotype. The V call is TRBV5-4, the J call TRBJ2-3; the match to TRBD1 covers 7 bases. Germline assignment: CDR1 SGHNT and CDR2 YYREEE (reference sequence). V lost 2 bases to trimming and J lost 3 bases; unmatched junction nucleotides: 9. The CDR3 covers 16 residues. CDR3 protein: CASSFPRQGVTDTQYF. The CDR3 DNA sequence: TGTGCCAGCAGCTTTCCGCGACAGGGTGTTACAGATACGCAGTATTTT.

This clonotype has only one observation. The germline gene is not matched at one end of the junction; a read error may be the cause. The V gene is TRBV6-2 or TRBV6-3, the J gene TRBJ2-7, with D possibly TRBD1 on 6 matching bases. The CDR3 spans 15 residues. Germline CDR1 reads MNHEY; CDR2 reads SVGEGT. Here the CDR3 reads CASSPRQASSYDQYF. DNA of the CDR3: TGTGCCAGCAGCCCCCGACAGGCGAGCTCCTACGATCAGTACTTC.

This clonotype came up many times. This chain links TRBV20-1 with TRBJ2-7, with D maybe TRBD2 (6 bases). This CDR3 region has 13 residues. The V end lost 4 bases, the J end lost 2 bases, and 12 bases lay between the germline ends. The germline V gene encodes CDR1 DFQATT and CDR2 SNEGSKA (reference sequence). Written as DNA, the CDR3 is TGCAGTGCTACCCCCCGGGGGACCTACGAGCAGTACTTC. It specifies CSATPRGTYEQYF.

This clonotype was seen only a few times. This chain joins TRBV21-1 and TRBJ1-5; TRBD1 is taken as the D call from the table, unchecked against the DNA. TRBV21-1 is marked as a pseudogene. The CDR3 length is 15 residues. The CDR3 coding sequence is TGTGCCAGCAGCCACCCGGGCCGAATAAATCAGCCCCAGCATTTT. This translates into CASSHPGRINQPQHF.

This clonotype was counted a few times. The CDR3: CASSTDRAYNSPLHF. The CDR3 DNA reads TGCGCCAGCAGCACGGACAGAGCCTATAATTCACCCCTCCACTTT. V gene TRBV5-1 combines with J gene TRBJ1-6; maybe TRBD1 (6 bases). The V end lost 4 bases, the J end lost 2 bases, and 10 bases lay between the germline ends. The CDR3 runs 15 residues. CDR1 is SGHRS, CDR2 YFSETQ, per germline.

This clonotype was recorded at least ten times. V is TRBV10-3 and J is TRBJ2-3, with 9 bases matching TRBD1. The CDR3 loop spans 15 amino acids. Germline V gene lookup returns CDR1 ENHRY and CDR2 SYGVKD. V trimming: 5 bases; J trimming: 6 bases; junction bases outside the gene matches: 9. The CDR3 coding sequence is TGTGCCATCAGTCAACAGGGGGCAGGGACGGATACGCAGTATTTT. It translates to CAISQQGAGTDTQYF.

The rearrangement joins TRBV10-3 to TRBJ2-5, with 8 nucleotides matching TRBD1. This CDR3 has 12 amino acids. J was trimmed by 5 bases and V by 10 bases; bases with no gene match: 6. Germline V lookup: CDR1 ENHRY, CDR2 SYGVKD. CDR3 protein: CATSDRAETQYF. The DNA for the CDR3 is TGTGCCACCTCGGACAGGGCGGAGACCCAGTACTTC.

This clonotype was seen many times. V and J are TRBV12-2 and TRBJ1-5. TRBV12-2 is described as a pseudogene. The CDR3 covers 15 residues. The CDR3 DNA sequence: TGTGCAAGTCGCTTAGTCGGCTCGACCCTTCAGCCCCAGCATTTT. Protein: CASRLVGSTLQPQHF.

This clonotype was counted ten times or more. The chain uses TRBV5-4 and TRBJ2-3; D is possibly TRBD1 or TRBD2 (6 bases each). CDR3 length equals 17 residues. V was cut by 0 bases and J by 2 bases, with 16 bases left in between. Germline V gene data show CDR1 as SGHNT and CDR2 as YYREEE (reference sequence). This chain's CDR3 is CASSLVRSGAFTDTQYF. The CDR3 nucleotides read TGTGCCAGCAGCTTGGTTCGGTCGGGGGCCTTCACAGATACGCAGTATTTT.

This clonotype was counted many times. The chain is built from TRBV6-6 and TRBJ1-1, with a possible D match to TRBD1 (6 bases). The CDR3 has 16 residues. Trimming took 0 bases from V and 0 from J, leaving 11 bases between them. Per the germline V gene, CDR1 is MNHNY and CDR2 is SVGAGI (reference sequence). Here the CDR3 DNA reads TGTGCCAGCAGTTACTCTTCCGACAGGTTGAACACTGAAGCTTTCTTT. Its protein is CASSYSSDRLNTEAFF.

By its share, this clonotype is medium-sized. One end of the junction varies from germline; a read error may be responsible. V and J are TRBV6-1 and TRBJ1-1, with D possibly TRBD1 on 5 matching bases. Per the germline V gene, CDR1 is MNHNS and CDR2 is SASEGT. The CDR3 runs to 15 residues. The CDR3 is CASSKATEPHTEAFF. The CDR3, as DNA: TGTGCCAGCAGTAAAGCGACAGAGCCCCACACTGAAGCTTTCTTT.

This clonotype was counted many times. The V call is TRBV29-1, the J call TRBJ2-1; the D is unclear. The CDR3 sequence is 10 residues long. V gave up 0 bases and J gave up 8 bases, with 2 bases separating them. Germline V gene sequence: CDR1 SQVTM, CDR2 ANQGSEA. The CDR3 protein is CSVEDHEQFF. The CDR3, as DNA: TGCAGCGTTGAAGATCATGAGCAGTTCTTC.

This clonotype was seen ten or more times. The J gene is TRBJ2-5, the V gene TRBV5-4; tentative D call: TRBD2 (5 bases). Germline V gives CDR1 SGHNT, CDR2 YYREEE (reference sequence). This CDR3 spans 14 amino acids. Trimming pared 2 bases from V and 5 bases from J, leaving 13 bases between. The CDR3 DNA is TGTGCCAGCAGCTTAAGGCTAGCTGGGGAGACCCAGTACTTC. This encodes CASSLRLAGETQYF.

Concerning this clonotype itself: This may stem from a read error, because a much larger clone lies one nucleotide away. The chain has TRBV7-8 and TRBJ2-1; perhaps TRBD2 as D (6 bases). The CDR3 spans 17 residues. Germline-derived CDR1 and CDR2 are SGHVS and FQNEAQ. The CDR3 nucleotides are TGTGGCAGCAGCTTAGCTATTGGGACTCCAGCCTACAATGAGCAGTTCTTC. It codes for CGSSLAIGTPAYNEQFF.

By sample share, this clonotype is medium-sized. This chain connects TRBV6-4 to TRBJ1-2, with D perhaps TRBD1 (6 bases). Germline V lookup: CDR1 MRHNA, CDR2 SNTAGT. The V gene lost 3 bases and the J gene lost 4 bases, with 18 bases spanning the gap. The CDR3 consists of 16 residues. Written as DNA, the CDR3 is TGTGCCAGCAGTGAAACGGTGGCAGGGGCGTCCTATGGCTACACCTTC. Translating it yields CASSETVAGASYGYTF.

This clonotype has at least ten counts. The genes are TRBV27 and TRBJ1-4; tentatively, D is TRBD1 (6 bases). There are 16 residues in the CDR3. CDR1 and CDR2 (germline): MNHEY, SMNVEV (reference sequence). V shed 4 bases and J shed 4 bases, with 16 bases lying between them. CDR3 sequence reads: CASSSSTGRGNEKLFF. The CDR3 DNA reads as TGTGCCAGCAGTTCCTCCACAGGGAGGGGTAATGAAAAACTGTTTTTT.

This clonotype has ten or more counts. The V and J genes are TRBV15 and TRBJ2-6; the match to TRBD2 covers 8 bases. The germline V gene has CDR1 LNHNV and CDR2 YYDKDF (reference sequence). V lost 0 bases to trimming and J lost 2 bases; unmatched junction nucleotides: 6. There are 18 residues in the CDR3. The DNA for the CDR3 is TGTGCCACCAGCAGAGATTCGGGGGGGCTAGCTGGGGCCAACGTCCTGACTTTC. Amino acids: CATSRDSGGLAGANVLTF.

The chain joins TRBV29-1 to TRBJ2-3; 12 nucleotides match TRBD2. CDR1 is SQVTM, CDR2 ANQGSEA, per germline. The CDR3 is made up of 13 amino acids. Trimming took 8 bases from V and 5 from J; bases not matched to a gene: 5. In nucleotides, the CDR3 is TGCAGCTCTAGCGGGGGGGCCATAGATACGCAGTATTTT. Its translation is CSSSGGAIDTQYF.

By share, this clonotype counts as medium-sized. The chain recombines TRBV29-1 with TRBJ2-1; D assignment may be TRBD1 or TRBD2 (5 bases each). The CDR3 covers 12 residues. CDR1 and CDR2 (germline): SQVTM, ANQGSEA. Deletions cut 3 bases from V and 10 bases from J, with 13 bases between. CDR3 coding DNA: TGCAGCGTTGATTCGAGGGGCAGGGAGCAGTTCTTC. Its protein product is CSVDSRGREQFF.